Sequencing of this TCR beta chain was carried out in a study of blood T cell repertoires in COVID-19. Whole-study context: In each case, the material was cDNA or gDNA derived from T cells, B-cell-depleted T cells, or PBMCs.

Libraries were prepared by immunoSEQ multiplex PCR; TCRdb keeps only in-frame clonotypes and omits some of them. The table records 250,000 or so clones, over 75% of them present only once. V lost 11 bases and J lost 8, with 12 bases in between. The CDR3 length is 10 residues. Germline lookup yields CDR1 SEHNR and CDR2 FQNEAQ (reference sequence). Participants were aged about 18 to 90 years, lived in under 25 US areas, and enrolled virtually. Clinical history reported by participants formed the basis on which cohorts were assigned. Up to 2 weeks before entering the study, exposed participants had met a COVID-19 case.

Specimen: PBMCs or T cells enriched from blood (not recorded which). The clonotype comes from a woman aged 30 to 39 who had been exposed to COVID-19. The J gene is TRBJ1-1, the V gene TRBV7-9, with a possible D match to TRBD1 (6 bases). The CDR3 bases are TGTGCCGGGGGTGGGACAGAAGCTTTCTTT. Encoded protein: CAGGGTEAFF.